The next 28 T cell receptor beta chains were all read from a single sample in a study of CD8 T cells in Susac syndrome. The RNA input was roughly 0.45 to 1 ug, and it was reverse transcribed with random hexamers. TCRdb reprocessed the immunoSEQ multiplex PCR reads via MiXCR and lists one record per CDR3 protein. Counted here are fewer than 350,000 distinct CDR3 sequences, under 95% occurring once; the ten biggest clones make up about 0.07%. Sample: CD4+ T cells from PBMCs. The receptor set was obtained from a human donor with multiple sclerosis.

The chain joins TRBV5-4 to TRBJ1-2; 9 nucleotides align to TRBD1. The CDR3 is 15 residues long. Germline lookup yields CDR1 SGHNT and CDR2 YYREEE (reference sequence). V dropped 4 bases and J dropped 2; count of bases not matched to a gene: 6. The chain's CDR3 is CASSLGQGRNYGYTF. The CDR3 DNA sequence: TGTGCCAGCAGCCTCGGACAGGGGAGAAACTATGGCTACACCTTC.

The chain couples TRBV4-1 to TRBJ2-2; 9 nucleotides agree with TRBD1. V was pared by 4 bases and J by 0 bases, with 9 bases of the junction left unmatched. Looked up from germline, CDR1 is MGHRA and CDR2 is YSYEKL. This CDR3 contains 18 residues. The CDR3 coding sequence is TGCGCCAGCAGCCTCGCGGGACAGGGACGTTCGAACACCGGGGAGCTGTTTTTT. Translated, it gives CASSLAGQGRSNTGELFF.

This rearrangement joins TRBV7-2 to TRBJ2-7, with TRBD2 as a possible D gene (5 bases). Germline CDR1 and CDR2: SGHTA and FQGNSA. The CDR3 covers 11 residues. V lost 4 bases and J 9 bases, leaving 10 bases between the germline ends. This CDR3 reads CASSSPGGQYF. CDR3 bases: TGTGCCAGCAGCTCCCCAGGAGGGCAGTACTTC.

The chain joins TRBV29-1 to TRBJ2-5, with 9 bases aligning to TRBD1. V shed 3 bases and J 11 bases; nucleotides not matched to a gene: 19. This CDR3 region has 16 residues. CDR1 SQVTM and CDR2 ANQGSEA come from the germline V gene. CDR3 loop: CSVEARQSGTGSQQYF. For the CDR3, the DNA is TGCAGCGTTGAGGCCCGACAGTCCGGGACAGGGTCCCAACAGTACTTC. The entire variable domain, with the rest obtained from reference TRBV29-1 and TRBJ2-5, is as follows: SAVISQKPSRDICQRGTSLTIQCQVDSQVTMMFWYRQQPGQSLTLIATANQGSEATYESGFVIDKFPISRPNLTFSTLTVSNMSPEDSSIYLCSVEARQSGTGSQQYFGPGTRLLVL.

This chain uses TRBV3-1 with TRBJ1-1, with 10 bases matching TRBD1. The CDR3 covers 15 residues. V shed 1 base and J 8 bases; nucleotides not matched to a gene: 7. The germline gives CDR1 LGHDT, CDR2 YNNKEL (reference sequence). In DNA form, the CDR3 reads TGTGCCAGCAGCCAAGGTCGGACAGGGGGAGAGGAAGCTTTCTTT. It yields the protein CASSQGRTGGEEAFF.

The chain employs TRBV3-1 and TRBJ2-7; 8 bases fit TRBD2. J lost 2 bases, V lost 1 base, and 4 bases had no gene match. Germline V lookup: CDR1 LGHDT, CDR2 YNNKEL (reference sequence). The CDR3 is 15 amino acids. The CDR3 DNA follows: TGTGCCAGCAGCCAAGGACATAGCGGGACCTACGAGCAGTACTTC. Amino acid sequence: CASSQGHSGTYEQYF.

V is TRBV7-9 and J is TRBJ1-3; no firm D call. The germline V gene encodes CDR1 SEHNR and CDR2 FQNEAQ (reference sequence). The CDR3 spans 17 residues. Trimming took off 0 bases at V and 0 bases at J, with 12 bases between the two ends. CDR3 bases: TGTGCCAGCAGCTTAGCTCATCACAGAGACTCTGGAAACACCATATATTTT. Its translation is CASSLAHHRDSGNTIYF.

The chain links TRBV29-1 to TRBJ1-2, with D possibly matching TRBD1 (5 bases). Germline V gives CDR1 SQVTM, CDR2 ANQGSEA. The germline V and J ends were trimmed by 7 bases and 6 bases, with 12 bases remaining between them. CDR3 length: 11 amino acids. CDR3 in DNA: TGCAGCGCAGCCGGGACCAATGGCTACACCTTC. It translates to CSAAGTNGYTF.

This clonotype was found a few times. The chain joins TRBV2 to TRBJ2-7; unclear D gene. Germline V lookup: CDR1 SNHLY, CDR2 FYNNEI. V was cut by 6 bases and J by 2 bases, with 8 bases left in between. The CDR3 extends over 12 amino acids. DNA of the CDR3: TGTGCCAGCAGGGGTACCACCTACGAGCAGTACTTC. It codes for CASRGTTYEQYF.

This sequence joins TRBV2 and TRBJ2-5; D remains unclear. With 1 base removed from V and 4 bases from J, the gap between germline ends came to 13 bases. CDR3 length equals 15 residues. Germline V gene data show CDR1 as SNHLY and CDR2 as FYNNEI. The CDR3 sequence: CASSEGAQVRETQYF. The CDR3 DNA sequence: TGTGCCAGCAGTGAAGGGGCCCAGGTCCGAGAGACCCAGTACTTC.

V is TRBV20-1 and J is TRBJ2-7; D may be TRBD2 (5 bases). CDR3 length equals 14 residues. V lost 5 bases and J 3 bases, leaving 17 bases between the germline ends. Germline V gene sequence: CDR1 DFQATT, CDR2 SNEGSKA (reference sequence). The CDR3 bases are TGCAGTGCTTCTCAGCGGCTTCCTCACTACGAGCAGTACTTC. Protein: CSASQRLPHYEQYF.

The V and J genes are TRBV7-2 and TRBJ1-1; D uncertain. Looked up from germline, CDR1 is SGHTA and CDR2 is FQGNSA. The CDR3 spans 15 residues. The ends were cut back, 3 bases at V and 1 base at J, with 12 bases in the middle. CDR3 protein: CASSFFGRQNTEAFF. In DNA, the CDR3 is TGTGCCAGCAGCTTCTTCGGACGGCAGAACACTGAAGCTTTCTTT.

The chain recombines TRBV6-5 with TRBJ2-5, with TRBD1 matching 8 bases. From germline, CDR1 is MNHEY and CDR2 SVGAGI. This CDR3 is 14 amino acids long. The trim removed 6 bases at V and 1 base at J, leaving 4 bases unmatched. This CDR3 is CASSTGTGQETQYF. CDR3 coding DNA: TGTGCCAGCAGCACCGGGACAGGCCAAGAGACCCAGTACTTC.

Only one count was recorded for this clonotype. The V and J genes are TRBV12-5 and TRBJ2-3, with TRBD1 as a possible D gene (5 bases). Germline CDR1 is LGHNT and CDR2 is FRNRAP. V was trimmed by 1 base and J by 6 bases, leaving 8 bases between them. The CDR3 is 13 amino acids. The CDR3 DNA follows: TGTGCTAGTGGTTTGGCAGGGCCTGATACGCAGTATTTT. This sequence encodes CASGLAGPDTQYF.

This chain joins TRBV11-3 and TRBJ2-1; 14 bases are shared with TRBD2. The CDR3 totals 17 residues. In germline, CDR1 is SGHNT, CDR2 YENEEA. Trimming cost V 3 bases and J 10 bases; bases outside gene matches: 11. This chain's CDR3 is CASSLGLAGARSQEQFF. DNA of the CDR3: TGTGCCAGCAGCTTGGGACTAGCGGGAGCCCGGTCTCAAGAGCAGTTCTTC. Drawing the rest from reference TRBV11-3 and TRBJ2-1, the complete variable domain is EAGVVQSPRYKIIEKKQPVAFWCNPISGHNTLYWYLQNLGQGPELLIRYENEEAVDDSQLPKDRFSAERLKGVDSTLKIQPAELGDSAVYLCASSLGLAGARSQEQFFGPGTRLTVL.

This chain joins TRBV5-1 and TRBJ2-1; D may be TRBD1 (5 bases). The germline gives CDR1 SGHRS, CDR2 YFSETQ. The CDR3 extends over 12 amino acids. Trimming removed 4 bases from V and 7 bases from J, with 9 bases in between. The CDR3 DNA reads TGCGCCAGCAGCATCCCAGGGAATGAGCAGTTCTTC. Amino acids: CASSIPGNEQFF.

The J gene is TRBJ2-1, the V gene TRBV6-2 or TRBV6-3, with 12 positions matching TRBD2. The V segment lost 6 bases and the J segment 7 bases; nucleotides outside the gene matches: 10. Germline CDR1 and CDR2: MNHEY and SVGEGT. CDR3 size: 16 residues. CDR3 coding DNA: TGTGCCAGCAGCACCCCGCCGACTAGCGGGGGAAATGAGCAGTTCTTC. Its protein is CASSTPPTSGGNEQFF.

This clonotype was found once. The chain combines TRBV20-1 with TRBJ2-3; 8 nucleotides match TRBD2. Trimming cost V 3 bases and J 11 bases; bases outside gene matches: 7. Germline V CDR1 and CDR2: DFQATT, SNEGSKA (reference sequence). The CDR3 consists of 12 residues. The CDR3 nucleotides are TGCAGTGCTAGGGTGGCCGCGGGAGGGCAGTATTTT. Translating gives CSARVAAGGQYF.

In this sample, this clonotype turned up a few times. The rearrangement joins TRBV7-2 to TRBJ1-2; 7 nucleotides align to TRBD1. The CDR3 contains 14 residues. Germline trimming cut 1 base from V and 5 bases from J; bases unmatched to any gene: 4. Germline V gene lookup returns CDR1 SGHTA and CDR2 FQGNSA. The CDR3 sequence is CASSLGGTAYGYTF. Written as DNA, the CDR3 is TGTGCCAGCAGCTTAGGTGGGACAGCGTATGGCTACACCTTC.

The chain joins TRBV29-1 to TRBJ2-1, with 15 nucleotides matching TRBD2. V was pared by 4 bases and J by 8 bases, with 0 bases of the junction left unmatched. This CDR3 is 13 amino acids long. Germline loops: CDR1 SQVTM, CDR2 ANQGSEA. CDR3 region: CSVGTSGRDEQFF. CDR3 sequence (DNA): TGCAGCGTTGGGACTAGCGGGAGGGATGAGCAGTTCTTC.

The chain recombines TRBV2 with TRBJ2-1, with D hard to call. Germline assignment: CDR1 SNHLY and CDR2 FYNNEI. Trimming cost V 6 bases and J 7 bases, with 19 bases left between them. There are 15 residues in the CDR3. The CDR3 is CASRGRWEGWNEQFF. DNA of the CDR3: TGTGCCAGCAGGGGCCGGTGGGAAGGGTGGAATGAGCAGTTCTTC. The full variable domain, in which reference TRBV2 and TRBJ2-1 provide the parts outside the CDR3, is EPEVTQTPSHQVTQMGQEVILRCVPISNHLYFYWYRQILGQKVEFLVSFYNNEISEKSEIFDDQFSVERPDGSNFTLKIRSTKLEDSAMYFCASRGRWEGWNEQFFGPGTRLTVL.

The chain has TRBV7-2 and TRBJ2-3, with D uncertain. V was cut by 7 bases and J by 6 bases, with 8 bases left in between. CDR3 length equals 11 residues. Germline-derived CDR1 and CDR2 are SGHTA and FQGNSA. CDR3 loop: CASTNWDTQYF. In DNA form, the CDR3 reads TGTGCCAGCACCAATTGGGATACGCAGTATTTT.

The chain links TRBV5-1 to TRBJ2-5, with D perhaps matching TRBD2 (5 bases). With 4 bases removed from V and 5 bases from J, the gap between germline ends came to 9 bases. The CDR3 has 12 residues. Germline loops: CDR1 SGHRS, CDR2 YFSETQ. The CDR3 DNA reads TGCGCCAGCAGCGTGACGGGGGAGACCCAGTACTTC. Translated, it gives CASSVTGETQYF.

This chain joins TRBV3-1 and TRBJ1-4; the D is unclear. The V end lost 2 bases, the J end lost 2 bases, and 6 bases lay between the germline ends. The length of the CDR3 is 14 residues. Germline lookup yields CDR1 LGHDT and CDR2 YNNKEL (reference sequence). CDR3 residues: CASSQSATNEKLFF. The DNA for the CDR3 is TGTGCCAGCAGCCAAAGTGCGACTAATGAAAAACTGTTTTTT.

This chain uses TRBV5-1 with TRBJ1-4, with unresolved D. There are 15 residues in the CDR3. V was clipped by 6 bases and J by 3 bases, with 15 bases between them. CDR1 SGHRS and CDR2 YFSETQ come from the germline V gene. CDR3 amino acids: CASTNPGDANEKLFF. The CDR3 bases are TGCGCCAGCACCAACCCGGGCGACGCTAATGAAAAACTGTTTTTT.

The rearrangement links TRBV7-2 to TRBJ2-7; D remains ambiguous. CDR3 length: 14 amino acids. Germline V gene data show CDR1 as SGHTA and CDR2 as FQGNSA. Trimming took 4 bases from V and 2 from J, leaving 12 bases between them. The CDR3 loop is CASSSPNTAYEQYF. CDR3 bases: TGTGCCAGCAGCTCCCCGAACACTGCCTACGAGCAGTACTTC.

V gene TRBV20-1 combines with J gene TRBJ2-6; a weak D match, TRBD1 (5 bases). Germline V gene data show CDR1 as DFQATT and CDR2 as SNEGSKA (reference sequence). The CDR3 loop spans 15 amino acids. Trimming took off 5 bases at V and 4 bases at J, with 15 bases between the two ends. DNA of the CDR3: TGCAGTGCTTCGGACAAGCCTGGCGGGGCCAACGTCCTGACTTTC. It yields the protein CSASDKPGGANVLTF.

The chain carries TRBV5-4 and TRBJ2-2; 7 bases are shared with TRBD2. The germline V gene encodes CDR1 SGHNT and CDR2 YYREEE (reference sequence). The CDR3 loop spans 13 amino acids. V trimming: 3 bases; J trimming: 8 bases; junction bases outside the gene matches: 4. CDR3 loop: CASSSPGGGELFF. The CDR3 region has the DNA TGTGCCAGCAGCTCTCCGGGGGGAGGGGAGCTGTTTTTT.